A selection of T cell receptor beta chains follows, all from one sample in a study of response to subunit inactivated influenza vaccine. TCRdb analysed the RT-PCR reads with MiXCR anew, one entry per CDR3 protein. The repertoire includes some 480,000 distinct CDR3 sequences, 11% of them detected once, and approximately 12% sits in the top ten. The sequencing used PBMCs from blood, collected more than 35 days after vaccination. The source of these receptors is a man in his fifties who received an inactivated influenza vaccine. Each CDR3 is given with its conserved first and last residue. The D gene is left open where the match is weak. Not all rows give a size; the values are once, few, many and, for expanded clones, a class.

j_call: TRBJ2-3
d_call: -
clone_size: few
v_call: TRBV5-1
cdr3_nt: TGCGCCAGCAGCCCGTTAGCGGAACCCACAGATACGCAGTATTTT
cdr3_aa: CASSPLAEPTDTQYF

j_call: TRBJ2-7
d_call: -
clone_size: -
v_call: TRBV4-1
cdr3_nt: TGCGCCAGCAGCTATACGAGCGCCTACGAGCAGTACTTC
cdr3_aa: CASSYTSAYEQYF

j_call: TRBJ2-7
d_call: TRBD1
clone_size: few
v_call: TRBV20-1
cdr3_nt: TGCAGTGTAGAGCCCAGGGGGTACGAGCAGTACTTC
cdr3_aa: CSVEPRGYEQYF

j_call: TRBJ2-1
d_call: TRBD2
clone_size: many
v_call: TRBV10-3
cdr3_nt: TGTGCCATCAGTGTTCGGAGCGGGGGCCAATTAAATGAGCAGTTCTTC
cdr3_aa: CAISVRSGGQLNEQFF

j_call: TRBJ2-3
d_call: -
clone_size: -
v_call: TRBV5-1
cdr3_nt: TGCGCCAGCAGCTTGGAACGGCTGAGCACAGATACGCAGTATTTT
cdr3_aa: CASSLERLSTDTQYF

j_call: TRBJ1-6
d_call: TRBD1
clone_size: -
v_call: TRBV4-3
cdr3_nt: TGCGCCAGCAGCCGGACAGGGGTGGGATCACCCCTCCACTTT
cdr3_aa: CASSRTGVGSPLHF

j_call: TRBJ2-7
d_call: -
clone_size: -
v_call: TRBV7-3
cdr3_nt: TGTGCCAGCAGCTTAGAGGGAGGCCGCGCCTACGAGCAGTACTTC
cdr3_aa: CASSLEGGRAYEQYF

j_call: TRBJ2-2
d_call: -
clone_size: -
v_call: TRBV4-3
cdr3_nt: TGCGCCAGCGGGAGTCAGGGGGAGGGAGCCGGGGAGCTGTTTTTT
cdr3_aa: CASGSQGEGAGELFF

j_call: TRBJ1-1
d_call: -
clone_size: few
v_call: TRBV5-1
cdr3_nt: TGCGCCAGCAGCTTGGAGGGAGGGACTGCTGAAGCTTTCTTT
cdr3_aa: CASSLEGGTAEAFF

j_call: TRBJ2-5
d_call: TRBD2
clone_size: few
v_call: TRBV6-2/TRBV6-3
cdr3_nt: TGTGCCAGCAGTTACTCGATGGCAGCGGGAGTAGAAGAGACCCAGTACTTC
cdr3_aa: CASSYSMAAGVEETQYF

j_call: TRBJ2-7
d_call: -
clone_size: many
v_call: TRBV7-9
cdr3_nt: TGTGCCAGCAGCTCTCCCTCCCTCTACGAGCAGTACTTC
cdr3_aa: CASSSPSLYEQYF

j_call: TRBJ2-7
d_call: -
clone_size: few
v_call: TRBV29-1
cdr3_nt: TGCAGCGTTGGAAAAGGAGCCTACGAGCAGTACTTC
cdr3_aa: CSVGKGAYEQYF

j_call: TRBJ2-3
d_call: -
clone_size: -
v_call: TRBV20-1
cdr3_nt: TGCAGTGCTAGCGGGGACCCTTTGGCGCAGTATTTT
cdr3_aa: CSASGDPLAQYF

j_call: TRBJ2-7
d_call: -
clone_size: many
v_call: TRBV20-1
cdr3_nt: TGCAGTGCTAGACCTACCCTCGGACGGGGGCCATACGAGCAGTACTTC
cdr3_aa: CSARPTLGRGPYEQYF

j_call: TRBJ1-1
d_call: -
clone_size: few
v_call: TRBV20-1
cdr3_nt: TGCAGCGTTACTGGGTTTCCCATGAACACTGAAGCTTTCTTT
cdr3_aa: CSVTGFPMNTEAFF

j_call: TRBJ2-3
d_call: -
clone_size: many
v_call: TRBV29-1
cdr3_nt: TGCAGCGTTGAAGTCCCTTCGATGGCAGATACGCAGTATTTT
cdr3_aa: CSVEVPSMADTQYF

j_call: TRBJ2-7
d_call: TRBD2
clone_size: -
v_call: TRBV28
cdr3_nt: TGTGCCAGCTCGGCGGGAGCCCTTGACGAGCAGTACTTC
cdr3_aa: CASSAGALDEQYF

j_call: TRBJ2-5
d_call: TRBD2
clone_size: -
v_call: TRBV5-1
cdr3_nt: TGCGCCACTAGCGGGGGGAGACAAGAGACCCAGTACTTC
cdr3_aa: CATSGGRQETQYF

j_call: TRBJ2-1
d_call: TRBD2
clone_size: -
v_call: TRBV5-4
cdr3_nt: TGTGCCAGCAGCTTGGGGGGACTAGCGGGGGAAAATGAGCAGTTCTTC
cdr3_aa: CASSLGGLAGENEQFF

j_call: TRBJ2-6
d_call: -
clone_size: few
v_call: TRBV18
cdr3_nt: TGTGCCAGCTCACCCACGACAGTGAAGAACTCTGGGGCCAACGTCCTGACTTTC
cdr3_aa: CASSPTTVKNSGANVLTF

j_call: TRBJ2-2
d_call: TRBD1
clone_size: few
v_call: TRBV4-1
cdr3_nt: TGCGCCAGCAGCGAAAGGGGACAGGGTATCACCGGGGAGCTGTTTTTT
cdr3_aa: CASSERGQGITGELFF

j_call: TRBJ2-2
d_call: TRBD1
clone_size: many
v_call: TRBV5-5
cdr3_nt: TGTGCCAGCAGCCTACAGGGGGCTAGCGGGGAGCTGTTTTTT
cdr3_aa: CASSLQGASGELFF

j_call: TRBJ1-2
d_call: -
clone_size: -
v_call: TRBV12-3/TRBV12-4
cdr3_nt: TGTGCCAGCAACACAGGGATCGATGGCTACACCTTC
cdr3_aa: CASNTGIDGYTF

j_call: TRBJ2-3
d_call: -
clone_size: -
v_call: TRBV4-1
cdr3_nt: TGCGCCAGCAGCCAAACCCCGGCAGTCTCGGAGGCAGATACGCAGTATTTT
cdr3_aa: CASSQTPAVSEADTQYF

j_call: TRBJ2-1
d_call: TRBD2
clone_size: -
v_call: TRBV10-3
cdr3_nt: TGTGCCATCAGTGGTATTACTAGCGGCTCCTACAATGAGCAGTTCTTC
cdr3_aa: CAISGITSGSYNEQFF

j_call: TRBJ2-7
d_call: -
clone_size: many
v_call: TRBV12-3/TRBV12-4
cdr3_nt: TGTGCCAGCAGTTTTATGGTGGTGAACGAGCAGTACTTC
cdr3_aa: CASSFMVVNEQYF

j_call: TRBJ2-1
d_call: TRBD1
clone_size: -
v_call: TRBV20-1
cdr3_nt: TGCAGTGCTAGAGATGGGGACAGGGTCAACAATGAGCAGTTCTTC
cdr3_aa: CSARDGDRVNNEQFF

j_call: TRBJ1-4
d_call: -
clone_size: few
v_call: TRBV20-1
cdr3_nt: TGCAGTGCTAGAGATCTGAGAAGGGCTAATGAAAAACTGTTTTTT
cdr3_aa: CSARDLRRANEKLFF

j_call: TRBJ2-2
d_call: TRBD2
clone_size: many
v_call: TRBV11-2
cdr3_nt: TGTGCCAGCAGCCCCCAGGCCCTTAGCGGGAGAGACACCGGGGAGCTGTTTTTT
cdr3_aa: CASSPQALSGRDTGELFF

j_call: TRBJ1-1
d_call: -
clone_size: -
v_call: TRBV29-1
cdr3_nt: TGCAGCGCCGAAGGTGTGGGCATGAACACTGAAGCTTTCTTT
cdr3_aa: CSAEGVGMNTEAFF

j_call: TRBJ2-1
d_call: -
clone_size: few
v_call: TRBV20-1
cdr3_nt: TGCAGTGCTAGAGAGGGAAACAATGAGCAGTTCTTC
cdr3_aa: CSAREGNNEQFF